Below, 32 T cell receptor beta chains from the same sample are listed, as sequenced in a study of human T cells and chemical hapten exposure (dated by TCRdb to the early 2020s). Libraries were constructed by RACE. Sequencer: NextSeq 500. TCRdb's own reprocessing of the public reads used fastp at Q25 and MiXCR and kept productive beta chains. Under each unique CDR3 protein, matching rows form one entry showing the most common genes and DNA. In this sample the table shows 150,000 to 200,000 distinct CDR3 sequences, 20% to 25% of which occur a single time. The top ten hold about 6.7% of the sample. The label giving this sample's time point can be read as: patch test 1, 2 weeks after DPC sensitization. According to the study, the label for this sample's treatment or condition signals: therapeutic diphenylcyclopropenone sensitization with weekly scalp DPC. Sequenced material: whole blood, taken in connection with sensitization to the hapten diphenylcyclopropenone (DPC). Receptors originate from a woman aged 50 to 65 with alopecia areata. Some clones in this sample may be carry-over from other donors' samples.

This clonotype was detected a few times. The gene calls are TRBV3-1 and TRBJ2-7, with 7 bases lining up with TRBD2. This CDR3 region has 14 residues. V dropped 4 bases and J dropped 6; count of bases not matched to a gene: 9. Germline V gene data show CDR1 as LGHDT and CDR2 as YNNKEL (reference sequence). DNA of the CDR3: TGTGCCAGCAGCCCCCTCAGCGGGAACGGCGAGCAGTACTTC. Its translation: CASSPLSGNGEQYF.

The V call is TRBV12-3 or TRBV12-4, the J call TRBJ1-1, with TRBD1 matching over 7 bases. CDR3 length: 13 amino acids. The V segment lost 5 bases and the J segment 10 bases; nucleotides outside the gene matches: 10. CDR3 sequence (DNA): TGTGCCAGCAGTCTCTTCGACAGGGACGGAGCTTTCTTT. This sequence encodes CASSLFDRDGAFF.

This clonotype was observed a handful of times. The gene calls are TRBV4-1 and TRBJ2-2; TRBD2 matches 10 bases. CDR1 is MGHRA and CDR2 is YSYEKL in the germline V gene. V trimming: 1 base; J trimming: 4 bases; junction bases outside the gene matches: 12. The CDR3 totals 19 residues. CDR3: CASSQGPAGGPAGTGELFF. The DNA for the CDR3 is TGCGCCAGCAGCCAAGGTCCAGCGGGAGGGCCAGCGGGCACCGGGGAGCTGTTTTTT.

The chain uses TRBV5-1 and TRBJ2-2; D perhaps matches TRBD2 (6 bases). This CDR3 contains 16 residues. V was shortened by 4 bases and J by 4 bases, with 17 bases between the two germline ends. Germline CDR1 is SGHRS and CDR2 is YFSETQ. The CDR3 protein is CASSGGLLGGTGELFF. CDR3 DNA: TGCGCCAGCAGCGGGGGACTCCTTGGTGGCACCGGGGAGCTGTTTTTT.

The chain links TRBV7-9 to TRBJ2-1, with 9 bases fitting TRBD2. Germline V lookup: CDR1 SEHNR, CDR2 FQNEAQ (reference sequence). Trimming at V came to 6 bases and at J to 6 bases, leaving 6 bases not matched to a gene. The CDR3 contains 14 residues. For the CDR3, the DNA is TGTGCCAGCAGGGGAGCGGGAGGCGGCAATGAGCAGTTCTTC. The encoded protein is CASRGAGGGNEQFF.

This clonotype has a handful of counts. The CDR3, as DNA: TGTGCCAGCACCTACTACTCGGGGGGCACTGAAGCTTTCTTT. It specifies CASTYYSGGTEAFF. V and J are TRBV6-5 and TRBJ1-1; TRBD1 is a possible D gene (5 bases). The CDR3 totals 14 residues. Trimming shortened V by 7 bases and J by 4 bases, and 16 bases separated the two germline ends. Germline values: CDR1 MNHEY, CDR2 SVGAGI.

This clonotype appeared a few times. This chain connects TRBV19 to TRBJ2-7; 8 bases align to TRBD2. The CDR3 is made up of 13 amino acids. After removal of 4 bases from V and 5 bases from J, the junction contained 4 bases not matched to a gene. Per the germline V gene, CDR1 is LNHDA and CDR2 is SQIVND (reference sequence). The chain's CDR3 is CASSTGLVNEQYF. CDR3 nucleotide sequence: TGTGCCAGTAGTACGGGACTAGTCAACGAGCAGTACTTC.

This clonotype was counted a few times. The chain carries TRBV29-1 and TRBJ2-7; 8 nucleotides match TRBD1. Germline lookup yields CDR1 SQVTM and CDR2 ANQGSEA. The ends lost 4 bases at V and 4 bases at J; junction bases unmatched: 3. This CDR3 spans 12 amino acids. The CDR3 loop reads CSVGQGAYEQYF. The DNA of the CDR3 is TGCAGCGTTGGGCAGGGGGCGTACGAGCAGTACTTC.

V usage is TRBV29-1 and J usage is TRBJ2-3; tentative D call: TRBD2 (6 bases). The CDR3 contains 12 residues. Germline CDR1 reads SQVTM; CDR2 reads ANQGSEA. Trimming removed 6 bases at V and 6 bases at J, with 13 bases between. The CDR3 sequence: CSVGGPVDTQYF. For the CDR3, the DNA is TGCAGCGTCGGAGGGCCTGTGGATACGCAGTATTTT.

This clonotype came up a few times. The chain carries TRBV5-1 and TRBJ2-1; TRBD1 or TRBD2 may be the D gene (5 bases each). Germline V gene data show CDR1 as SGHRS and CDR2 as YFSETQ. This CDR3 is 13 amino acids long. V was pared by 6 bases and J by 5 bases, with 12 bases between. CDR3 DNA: TGCGCCAGCACGTGGGGACGGGACAATGAGCAGTTCTTC. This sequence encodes CASTWGRDNEQFF.

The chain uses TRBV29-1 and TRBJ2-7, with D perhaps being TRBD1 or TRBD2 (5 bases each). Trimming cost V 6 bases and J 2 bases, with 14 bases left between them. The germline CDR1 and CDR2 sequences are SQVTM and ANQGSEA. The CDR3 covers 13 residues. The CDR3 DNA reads TGCAGCGTGGGGTTCAGGGACCCCTACGAGCAGTACTTC. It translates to CSVGFRDPYEQYF.

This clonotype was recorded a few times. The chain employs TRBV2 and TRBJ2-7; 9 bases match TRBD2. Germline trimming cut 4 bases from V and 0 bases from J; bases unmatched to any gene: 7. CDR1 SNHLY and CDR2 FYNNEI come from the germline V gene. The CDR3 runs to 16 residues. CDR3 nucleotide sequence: TGTGCCAGCAGTGCCCAGGCTAGCGGGATCTCCTACGAGCAGTACTTC. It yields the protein CASSAQASGISYEQYF.

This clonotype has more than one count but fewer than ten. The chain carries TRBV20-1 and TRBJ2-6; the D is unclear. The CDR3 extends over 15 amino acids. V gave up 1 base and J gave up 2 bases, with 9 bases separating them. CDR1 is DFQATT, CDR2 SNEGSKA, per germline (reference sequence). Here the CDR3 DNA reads TGCAGTGCTAGAGCAGGACGTGCTGGGGCCAACGTCCTGACTTTC. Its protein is CSARAGRAGANVLTF.

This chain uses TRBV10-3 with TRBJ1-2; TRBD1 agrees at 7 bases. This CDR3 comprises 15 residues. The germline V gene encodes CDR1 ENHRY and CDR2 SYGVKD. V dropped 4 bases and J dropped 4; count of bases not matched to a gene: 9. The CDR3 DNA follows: TGTGCCATCAGTGGGGAGGCCCAGGGGGTCTATGGCTACACCTTC. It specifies CAISGEAQGVYGYTF.

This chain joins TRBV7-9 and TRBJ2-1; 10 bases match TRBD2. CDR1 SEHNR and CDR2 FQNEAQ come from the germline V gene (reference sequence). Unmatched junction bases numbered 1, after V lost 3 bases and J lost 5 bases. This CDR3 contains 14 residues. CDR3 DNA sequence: TGTGCCAGCAGCTTTAGCGGGAGGAACAATGAGCAGTTCTTC. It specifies CASSFSGRNNEQFF. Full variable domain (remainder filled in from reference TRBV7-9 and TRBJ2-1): DTGVSQNPRHKITKRGQNVTFRCDPISEHNRLYWYRQTLGQGPEFLTYFQNEAQLEKSRLLSDRFSAERPKGSFSTLEIQRTEQGDSAMYLCASSFSGRNNEQFFGPGTRLTVL.

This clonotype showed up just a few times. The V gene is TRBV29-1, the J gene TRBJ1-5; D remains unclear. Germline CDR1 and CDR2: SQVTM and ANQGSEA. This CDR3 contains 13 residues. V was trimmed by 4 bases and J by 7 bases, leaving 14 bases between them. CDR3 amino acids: CSVVSGPEQPQHF. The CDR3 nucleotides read TGCAGCGTTGTATCCGGGCCGGAACAGCCCCAGCATTTT.

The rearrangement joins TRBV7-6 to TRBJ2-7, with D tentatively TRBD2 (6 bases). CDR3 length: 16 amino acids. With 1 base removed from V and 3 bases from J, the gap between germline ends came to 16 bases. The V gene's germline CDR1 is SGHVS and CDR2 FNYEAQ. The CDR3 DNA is TGTGCCAGCAGCTTAGTTCCAGCGGGCAAAGTCTACGAGCAGTACTTC. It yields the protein CASSLVPAGKVYEQYF.

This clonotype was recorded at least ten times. The CDR3 loop is CASSRTSGSYNEQFF. CDR3 in DNA: TGTGCCAGCAGCCGTACTAGCGGGAGTTACAATGAGCAGTTCTTC. V and J are TRBV3-1 and TRBJ2-1; 11 bases fit TRBD2. CDR1 LGHDT and CDR2 YNNKEL come from the germline V gene (reference sequence). V lost 4 bases, J lost 4 bases, and 3 bases stayed unmatched. The CDR3 runs to 15 residues.

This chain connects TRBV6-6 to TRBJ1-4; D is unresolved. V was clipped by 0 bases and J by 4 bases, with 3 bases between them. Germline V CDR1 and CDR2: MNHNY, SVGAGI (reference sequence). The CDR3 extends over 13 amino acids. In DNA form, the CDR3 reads TGTGCCAGCAGTTACTCCATTAATGAAAAACTGTTTTTT. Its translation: CASSYSINEKLFF.

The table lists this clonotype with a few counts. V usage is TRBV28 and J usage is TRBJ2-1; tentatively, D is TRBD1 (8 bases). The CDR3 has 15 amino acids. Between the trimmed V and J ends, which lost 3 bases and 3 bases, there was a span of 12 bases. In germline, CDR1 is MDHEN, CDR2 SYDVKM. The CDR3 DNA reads TGTGCCAGCAGTTTGAGCGGGACAGGCTACAATGAGCAGTTCTTC. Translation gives CASSLSGTGYNEQFF.

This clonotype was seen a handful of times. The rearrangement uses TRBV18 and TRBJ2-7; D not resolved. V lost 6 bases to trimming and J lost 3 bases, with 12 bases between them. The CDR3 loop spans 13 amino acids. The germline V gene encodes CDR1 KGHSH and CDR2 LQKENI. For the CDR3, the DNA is TGTGCCAGCTCGCTTTCGGGTCACTACGAGCAGTACTTC. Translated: CASSLSGHYEQYF.

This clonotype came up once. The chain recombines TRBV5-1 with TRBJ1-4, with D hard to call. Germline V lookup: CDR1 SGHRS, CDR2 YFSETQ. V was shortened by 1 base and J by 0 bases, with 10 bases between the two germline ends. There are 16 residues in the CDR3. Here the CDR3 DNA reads TGCGCCAGCAGCTTGAGCGGGGATCCAACTAATGAAAAACTGTTTTTT. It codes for CASSLSGDPTNEKLFF.

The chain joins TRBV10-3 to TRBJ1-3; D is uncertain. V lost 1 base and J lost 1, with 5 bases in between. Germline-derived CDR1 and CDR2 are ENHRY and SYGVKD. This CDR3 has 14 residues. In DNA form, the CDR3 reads TGTGCCATCAGTGAGTTGGTGTCTGGAAACACCATATATTTT. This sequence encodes CAISELVSGNTIYF.

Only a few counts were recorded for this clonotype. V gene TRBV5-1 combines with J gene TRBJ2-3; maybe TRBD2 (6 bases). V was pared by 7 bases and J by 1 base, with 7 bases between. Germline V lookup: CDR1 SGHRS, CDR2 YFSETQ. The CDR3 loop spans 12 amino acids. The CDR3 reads CASGGGTDTQYF. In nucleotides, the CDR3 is TGCGCCAGCGGCGGGGGCACAGATACGCAGTATTTT.

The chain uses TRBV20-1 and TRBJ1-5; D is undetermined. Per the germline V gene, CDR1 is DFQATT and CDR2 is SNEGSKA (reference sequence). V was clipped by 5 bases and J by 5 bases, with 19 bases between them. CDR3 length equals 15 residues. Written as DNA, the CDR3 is TGCAGTGCTGGCCCCGGTGCGGCCGTAGATCAGCCCCAGCATTTT. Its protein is CSAGPGAAVDQPQHF.

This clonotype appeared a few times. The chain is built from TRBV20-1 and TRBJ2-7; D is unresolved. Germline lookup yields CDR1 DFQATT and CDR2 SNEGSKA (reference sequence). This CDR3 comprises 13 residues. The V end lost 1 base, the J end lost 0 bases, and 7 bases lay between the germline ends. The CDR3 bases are TGCAGTGCTAGAGGCCAGATCTCCTACGAGCAGTACTTC. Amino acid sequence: CSARGQISYEQYF.

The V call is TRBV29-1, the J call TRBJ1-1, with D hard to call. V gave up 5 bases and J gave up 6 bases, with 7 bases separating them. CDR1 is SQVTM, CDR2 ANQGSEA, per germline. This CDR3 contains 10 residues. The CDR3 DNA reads TGCAGCGTTCGGGGATCTGAAGCTTTCTTT. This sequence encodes CSVRGSEAFF.

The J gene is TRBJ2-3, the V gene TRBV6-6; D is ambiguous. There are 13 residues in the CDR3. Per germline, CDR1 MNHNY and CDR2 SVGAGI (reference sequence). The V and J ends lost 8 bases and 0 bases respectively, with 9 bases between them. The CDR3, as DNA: TGTGCCAGCTCGGCAGCTAGCACAGATACGCAGTATTTT. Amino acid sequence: CASSAASTDTQYF.

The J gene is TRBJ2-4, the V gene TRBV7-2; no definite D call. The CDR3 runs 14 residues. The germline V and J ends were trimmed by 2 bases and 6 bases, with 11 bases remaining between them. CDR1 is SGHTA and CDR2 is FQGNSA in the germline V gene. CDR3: CASSLLDLGNIQYF. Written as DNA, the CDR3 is TGTGCCAGCAGCTTACTCGACTTGGGAAACATTCAGTACTTC.

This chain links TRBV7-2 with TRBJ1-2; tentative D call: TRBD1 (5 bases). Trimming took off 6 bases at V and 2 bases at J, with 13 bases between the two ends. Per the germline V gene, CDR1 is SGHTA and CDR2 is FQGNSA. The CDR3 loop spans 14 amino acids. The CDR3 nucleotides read TGTGCCAGCAGACTCGACAGAAACAACTATGGCTACACCTTC. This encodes CASRLDRNNYGYTF.

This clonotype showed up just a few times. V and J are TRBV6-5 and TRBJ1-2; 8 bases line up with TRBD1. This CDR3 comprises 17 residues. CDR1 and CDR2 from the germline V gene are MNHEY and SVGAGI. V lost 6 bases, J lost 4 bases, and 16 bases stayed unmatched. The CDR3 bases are TGTGCCAGCAGCAGCCGTTACGGGACAGGTTCGGCCTATGGCTACACCTTC. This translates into CASSSRYGTGSAYGYTF.

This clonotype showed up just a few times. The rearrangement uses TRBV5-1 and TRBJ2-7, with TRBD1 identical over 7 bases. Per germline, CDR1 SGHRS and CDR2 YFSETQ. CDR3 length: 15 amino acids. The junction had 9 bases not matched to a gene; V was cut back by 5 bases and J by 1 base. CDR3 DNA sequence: TGCGCCAGCAGAAGTACAACAGGGGATTCCTACGAGCAGTACTTC. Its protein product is CASRSTTGDSYEQYF.